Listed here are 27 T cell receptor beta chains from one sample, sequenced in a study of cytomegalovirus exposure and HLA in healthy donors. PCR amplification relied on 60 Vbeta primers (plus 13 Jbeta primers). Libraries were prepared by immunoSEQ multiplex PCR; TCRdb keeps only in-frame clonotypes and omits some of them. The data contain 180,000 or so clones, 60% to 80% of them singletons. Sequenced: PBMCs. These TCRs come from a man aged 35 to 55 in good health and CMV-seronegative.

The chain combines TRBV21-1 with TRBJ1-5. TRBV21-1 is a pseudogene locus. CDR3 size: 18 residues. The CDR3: CASSKEGEGGRGNQPQHF. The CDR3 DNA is TGTGCCAGCAGCAAAGAAGGCGAGGGGGGGAGGGGCAATCAGCCCCAGCATTTT.

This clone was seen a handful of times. The CDR3 reads CASSLVGASEQYF. Written as DNA, the CDR3 is TGTGCCAGCAGCTTAGTGGGGGCTAGTGAGCAGTACTTC. V usage is TRBV11-3 and J usage is TRBJ2-7; a possible D gene is TRBD1 (6 bases). The V end was cut by 1 base, the J end by 7 bases, with 11 bases between. Germline V gene lookup returns CDR1 SGHNT and CDR2 YENEEA. The CDR3 covers 13 residues.

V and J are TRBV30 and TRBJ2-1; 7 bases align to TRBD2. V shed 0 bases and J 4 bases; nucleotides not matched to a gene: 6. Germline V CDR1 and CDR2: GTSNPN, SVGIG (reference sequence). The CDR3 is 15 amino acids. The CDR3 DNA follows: TGTGCCTGGAGTGTGCTAGCGGAACTTTACAATGAGCAGTTCTTC. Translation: CAWSVLAELYNEQFF.

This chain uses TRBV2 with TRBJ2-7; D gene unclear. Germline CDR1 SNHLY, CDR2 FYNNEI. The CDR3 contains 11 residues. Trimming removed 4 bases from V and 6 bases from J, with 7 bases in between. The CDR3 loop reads CASSGRSEQYF. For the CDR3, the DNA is TGTGCCAGCAGTGGGCGGTCCGAGCAGTACTTC.

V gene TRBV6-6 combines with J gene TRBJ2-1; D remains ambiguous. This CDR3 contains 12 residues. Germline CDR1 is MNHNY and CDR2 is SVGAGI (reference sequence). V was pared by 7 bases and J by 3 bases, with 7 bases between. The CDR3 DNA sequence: TGTGCCAGCACTCACAACTACAATGAGCAGTTCTTC. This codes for CASTHNYNEQFF.

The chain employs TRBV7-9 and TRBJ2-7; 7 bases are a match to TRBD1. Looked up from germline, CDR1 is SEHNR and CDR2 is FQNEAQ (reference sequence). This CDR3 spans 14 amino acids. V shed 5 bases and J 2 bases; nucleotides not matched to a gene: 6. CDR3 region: CASSRRDSPYEQYF. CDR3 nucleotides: TGTGCCAGCAGCCGTCGGGACAGCCCCTACGAGCAGTACTTC.

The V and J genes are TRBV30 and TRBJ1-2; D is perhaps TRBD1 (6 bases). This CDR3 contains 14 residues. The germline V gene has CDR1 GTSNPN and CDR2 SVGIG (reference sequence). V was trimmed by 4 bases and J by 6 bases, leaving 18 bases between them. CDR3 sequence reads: CAWTETGGTHGYTF. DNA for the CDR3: TGTGCCTGGACTGAAACGGGGGGGACACATGGCTACACCTTC.

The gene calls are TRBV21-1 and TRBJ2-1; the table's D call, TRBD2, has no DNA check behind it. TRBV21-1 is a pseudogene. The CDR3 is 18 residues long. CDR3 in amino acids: CASSKESLAGGPVNEQFF. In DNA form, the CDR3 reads TGTGCCAGCAGCAAAGAAAGCCTAGCGGGAGGGCCGGTCAATGAGCAGTTCTTC.

CDR3 sequence: CASSESGAQVAEKLFF. The CDR3 DNA follows: TGTGCCAGCAGTGAAAGCGGGGCCCAGGTCGCTGAAAAACTGTTTTTT. J is TRBJ1-4 and V is TRBV6-1, with TRBD1 as a possible D gene (5 bases). V gave up 2 bases and J gave up 7 bases, with 17 bases separating them. This CDR3 contains 16 residues. Germline V CDR1 and CDR2: MNHNS, SASEGT.

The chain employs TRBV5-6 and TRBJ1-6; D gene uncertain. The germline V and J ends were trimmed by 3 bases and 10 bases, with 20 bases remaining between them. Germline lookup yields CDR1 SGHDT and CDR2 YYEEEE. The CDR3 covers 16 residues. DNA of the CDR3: TGTGCCAGCAGCTCTACTGGCCTGCGGGGAACGTCACCCCTCCACTTT. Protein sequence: CASSSTGLRGTSPLHF.

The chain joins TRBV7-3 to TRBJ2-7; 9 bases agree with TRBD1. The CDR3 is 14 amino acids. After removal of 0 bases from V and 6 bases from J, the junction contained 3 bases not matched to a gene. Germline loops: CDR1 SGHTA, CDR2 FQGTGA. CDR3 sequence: CASSLTGTGREQYF. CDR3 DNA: TGTGCCAGCAGCTTAACAGGGACAGGGCGCGAGCAGTACTTC.

The CDR3 region has the DNA TGCAGCGTTGGACAGGGGAGCTTCTACAATGAGCAGTTCTTC. Protein: CSVGQGSFYNEQFF. The rearrangement joins TRBV29-1 to TRBJ2-1, with 8 positions matching TRBD1. Germline trimming cut 4 bases from V and 3 bases from J; bases unmatched to any gene: 5. Germline loops: CDR1 SQVTM, CDR2 ANQGSEA. This CDR3 has 14 residues.

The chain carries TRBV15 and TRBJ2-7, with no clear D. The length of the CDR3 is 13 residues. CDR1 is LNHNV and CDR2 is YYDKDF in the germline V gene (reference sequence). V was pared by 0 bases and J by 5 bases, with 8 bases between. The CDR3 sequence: CATSRDPQDEQYF. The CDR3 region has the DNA TGTGCCACCAGCAGAGATCCTCAGGACGAGCAGTACTTC.

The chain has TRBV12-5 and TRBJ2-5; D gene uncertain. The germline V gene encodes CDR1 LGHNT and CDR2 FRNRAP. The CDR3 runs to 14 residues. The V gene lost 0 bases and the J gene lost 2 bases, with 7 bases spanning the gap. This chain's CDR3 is CASGLVQKQETQYF. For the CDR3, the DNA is TGTGCTAGTGGTTTGGTACAGAAGCAAGAGACCCAGTACTTC.

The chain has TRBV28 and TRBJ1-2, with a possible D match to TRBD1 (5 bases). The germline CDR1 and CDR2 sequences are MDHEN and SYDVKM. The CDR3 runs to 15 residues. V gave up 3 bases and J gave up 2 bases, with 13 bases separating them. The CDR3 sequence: CASSFAQAGNYGYTF. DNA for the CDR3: TGTGCCAGCAGTTTCGCACAGGCGGGAAACTATGGCTACACCTTC.

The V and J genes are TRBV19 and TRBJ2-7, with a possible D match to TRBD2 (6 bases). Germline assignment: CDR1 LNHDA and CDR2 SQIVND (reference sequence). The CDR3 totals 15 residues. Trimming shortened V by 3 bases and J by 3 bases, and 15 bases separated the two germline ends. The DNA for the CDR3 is TGTGCCAGTAGTATCTCGCGGGGACCAAGCTACGAGCAGTACTTC. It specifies CASSISRGPSYEQYF. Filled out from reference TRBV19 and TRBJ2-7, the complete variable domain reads DGGITQSPKYLFRKEGQNVTLSCEQNLNHDAMYWYRQDPGQGLRLIYYSQIVNDFQKGDIAEGYSVSREKKESFPLTVTSAQKNPTAFYLCASSISRGPSYEQYFGPGTRLTVT.

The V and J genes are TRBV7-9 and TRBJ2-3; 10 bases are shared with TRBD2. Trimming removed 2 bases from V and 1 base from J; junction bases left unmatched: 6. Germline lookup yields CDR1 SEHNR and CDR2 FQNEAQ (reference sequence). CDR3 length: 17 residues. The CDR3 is CASSLWGTSEGTDTQYF. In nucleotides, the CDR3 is TGTGCCAGCAGCTTATGGGGGACTAGCGAGGGCACAGATACGCAGTATTTT.

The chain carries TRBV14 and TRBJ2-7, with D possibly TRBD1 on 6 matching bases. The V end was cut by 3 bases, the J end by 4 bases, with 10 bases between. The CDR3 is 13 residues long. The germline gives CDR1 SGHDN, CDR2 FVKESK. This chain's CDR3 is CASSHPQGYEQYF. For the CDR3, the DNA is TGTGCCAGCAGCCATCCACAGGGTTACGAGCAGTACTTC.

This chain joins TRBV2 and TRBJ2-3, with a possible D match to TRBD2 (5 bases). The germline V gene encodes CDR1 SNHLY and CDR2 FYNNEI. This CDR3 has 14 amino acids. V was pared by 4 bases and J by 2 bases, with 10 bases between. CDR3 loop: CASSVGVVTDTQYF. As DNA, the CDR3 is TGTGCCAGCAGTGTGGGAGTAGTCACAGATACGCAGTATTTT.

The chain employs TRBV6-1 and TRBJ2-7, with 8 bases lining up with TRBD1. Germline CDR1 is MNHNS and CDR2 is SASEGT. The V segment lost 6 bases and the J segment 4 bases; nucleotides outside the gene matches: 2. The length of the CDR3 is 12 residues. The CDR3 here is CASSNRGYEQYF. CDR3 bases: TGTGCCAGCAGCAACAGGGGGTACGAGCAGTACTTC.

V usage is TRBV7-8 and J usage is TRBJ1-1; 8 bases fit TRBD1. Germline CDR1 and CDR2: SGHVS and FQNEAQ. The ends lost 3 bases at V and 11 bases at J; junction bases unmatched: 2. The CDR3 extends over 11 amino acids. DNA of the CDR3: TGTGCCAGCAGCTTGGACAGGGATGCTTTCTTT. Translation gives CASSLDRDAFF.

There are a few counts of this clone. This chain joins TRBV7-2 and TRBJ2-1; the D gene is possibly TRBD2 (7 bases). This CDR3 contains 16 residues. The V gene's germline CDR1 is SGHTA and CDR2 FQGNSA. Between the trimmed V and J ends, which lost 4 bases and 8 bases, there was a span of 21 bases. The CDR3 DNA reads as TGTGCCAGCAGCTCCTTAGGAGGGGGGGCTTTGGATGAGCAGTTCTTC. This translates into CASSSLGGGALDEQFF.

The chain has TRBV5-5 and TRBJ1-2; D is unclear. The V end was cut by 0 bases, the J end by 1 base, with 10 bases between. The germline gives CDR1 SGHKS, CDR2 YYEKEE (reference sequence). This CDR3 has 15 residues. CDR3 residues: CASSLAAGNNYGYTF. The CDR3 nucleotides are TGTGCCAGCAGCTTGGCTGCCGGGAATAACTATGGCTACACCTTC.

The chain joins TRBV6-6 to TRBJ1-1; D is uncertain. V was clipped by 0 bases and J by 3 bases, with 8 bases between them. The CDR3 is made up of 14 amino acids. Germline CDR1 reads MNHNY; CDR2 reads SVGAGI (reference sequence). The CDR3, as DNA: TGTGCCAGCAGTTACTCGGTGAGGGACACTGAAGCTTTCTTT. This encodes CASSYSVRDTEAFF.

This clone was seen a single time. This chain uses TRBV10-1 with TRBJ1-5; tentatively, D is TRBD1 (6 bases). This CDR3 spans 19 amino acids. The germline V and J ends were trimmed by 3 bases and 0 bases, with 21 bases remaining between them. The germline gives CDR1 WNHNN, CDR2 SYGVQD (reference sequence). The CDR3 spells CASSDSQGIAWYSNQPQHF. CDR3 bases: TGCGCCAGCAGTGACTCCCAGGGGATAGCTTGGTATAGCAATCAGCCCCAGCATTTT.

CDR3 in amino acids: CAVKTGADEKLFF. Here the CDR3 DNA reads TGTGCCGTAAAAACAGGGGCGGATGAAAAACTGTTTTTT. The rearrangement joins TRBV6-6 to TRBJ1-4, with 7 bases lining up with TRBD1. This CDR3 is built from 13 residues. The germline V gene encodes CDR1 MNHNY and CDR2 SVGAGI (reference sequence). V lost 11 bases and J lost 6; bases outside the gene matches: 9.

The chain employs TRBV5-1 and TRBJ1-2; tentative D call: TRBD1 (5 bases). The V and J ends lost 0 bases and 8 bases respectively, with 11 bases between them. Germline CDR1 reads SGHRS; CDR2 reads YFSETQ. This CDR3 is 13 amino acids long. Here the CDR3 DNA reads TGCGCCAGCAGCTTGGAGGCAGGGCCCGGCTACACCTTC. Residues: CASSLEAGPGYTF.